Here is one TCR beta chain with its context. The specificity of this receptor is unknown. Base quality data are lacking; no much larger clone is found one base away. This specimen's treatment or condition label, per the study, means: 15 to 20 received Ad26.COV2.S at low or high dose, single or two shots; roughly 5 received placebo; per-sample allocation not given. For vaccine and placebo recipients, repertoires were sequenced using samples collected on day 63 after the first injection. In Cohort 1b, 20 to 25 adults aged 18-55 years were enrolled at a single site in Boston, USA, between 29 July and 7 August 2020. Ad26.COV2.S consisted of a replication-incompetent adenovirus type 26 vector by which a prefusion-stabilized SARS-CoV-2 spike protein from the original Wuhan strain was expressed. The immunoSEQ Assay was used to sequence TCRbeta CDR3 regions. After extraction, genomic DNA underwent amplification by bias-controlled multiplex PCR, followed by high-throughput sequencing. Regarding the original processing steps: To quantify the absolute abundance of every unique TCRbeta CDR3 region, sequences were collapsed and filtered. T cell fraction was estimated by normalization of TCRbeta template counts to usable DNA, with usable DNA being measured through amplification of reference genes present in all nucleated cells. Repertoire TCRs were annotated as SARS-CoV-2-specific by exact matching of V gene, CDR3 amino acid sequence and J gene to a known reactive TCR set. The reference SARS-CoV-2 TCR set was derived from MIRA and filtered for enrichment in COVID-19-positive ImmuneCODE repertoires, a step that removed public or cross-reactive TCRs. Using the MIRA antigens, annotated TCRs were further analysed by specific ORF or by position within an ORF. Depth was the summed frequency of annotated unique rearrangements, while breadth was defined as annotated unique rearrangements over total unique productive rearrangements. Two-sided Wilcoxon rank-sum tests were used to compare TCR breadth between groups. The clones in this table, taken by TCRdb from immuneACCESS, are in-frame only. Not every clone is retained; where verified, under half of the shortfall comes from an unresolved V gene, and the cause of the rest is unknown. For V, J and clone size, that table is used; D and trimming come from the DNA. The sample table holds fewer than 400,000 clones, of which about 90% were seen once. The ten largest make up 4.5% to 5.5% of the sample.

The data derive from a study of Ad26.COV2.S vaccination and SARS-CoV-2 variants (dated by TCRdb to the early 2020s). A note on the overall study: Vaccine-arm donors were drawn from COV1001, a multicentre, randomized, double-blind, placebo-controlled phase I-IIa trial of Ad26.COV2.S in healthy adults. Trial participants were randomized into five groups of five: low-dose or high-dose Ad26.COV2.S given once or twice, or placebo on both occasions. Ad26.COV2.S was administered intramuscularly at a dose of 5x10^10 or 1x10^11 viral particles, either as one shot or as two shots given 56 days apart. A total of around 32 samples were included in the TCR-sequenced set, comprising 19 Ad26.COV2.S vaccine recipients, 5 placebo recipients and 8 SARS-CoV-2 convalescent individuals. Sequencing of the TCRbeta repertoire served to evaluate the specificity and breadth of SARS-CoV-2-reactive T cell receptors following Ad26.COV2.S vaccination. Investigators did not know the trial group allocation while performing experiments and assessing outcomes. General study outcomes and caveats: Spike-specific TCR breadth was higher in Ad26.COV2.S recipients than in placebo recipients (P = 0.0014). Non-spike TCR breadth was comparable between vaccine and placebo recipients, consistent with the vaccine containing only spike. The study was not powered to compare responses between vaccine doses or regimens. Substantial breadth of spike-specific CD8+ and CD4+ T cell responses was reported after vaccination. The authors noted that the TCR breadth and depth analyses may have underestimated total T cell responses.

A distance of 12 bases separates the germline ends of V and J, which lose 0 bases and 3 bases respectively. From the germline V gene, CDR1 is SGHRS and CDR2 is YFSETQ. The CDR3 runs 16 amino acids, cysteine and phenylalanine included. CDR3 DNA only is kept here, 48 bases in frame from base 1. The V and J segments used are TRBV5-1 and TRBJ1-4, with the identity of the D gene unclear. This TCR came from a person between 18 and 60 years old who received the Ad26.COV2.S COVID-19 vaccine or a placebo. The sequenced sample was peripheral blood, obtained in a trial of Ad26.COV2.S vaccine versus placebo. The nucleotide sequence is TGCGCCAGCAGCTTGGCCCCCCCTGGGGCTAATGAAAAACTGTTTTTT. Protein translation: CASSLAPPGANEKLFF.